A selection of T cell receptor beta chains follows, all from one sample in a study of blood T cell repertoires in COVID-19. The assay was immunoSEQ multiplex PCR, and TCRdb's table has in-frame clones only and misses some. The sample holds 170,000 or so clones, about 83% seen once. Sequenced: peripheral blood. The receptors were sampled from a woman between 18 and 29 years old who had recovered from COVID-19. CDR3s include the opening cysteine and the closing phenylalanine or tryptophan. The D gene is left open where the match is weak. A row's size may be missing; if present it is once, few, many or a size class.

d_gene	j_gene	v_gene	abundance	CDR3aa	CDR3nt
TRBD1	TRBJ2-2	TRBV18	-	CASSATGSANTGELFF	TGTGCCAGCTCTGCGACAGGGAGCGCGAACACCGGGGAGCTGTTTTTT
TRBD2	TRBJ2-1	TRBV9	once	CASSVGRTSAPSYEQFF	TGTGCCAGCAGCGTAGGTAGGACTAGCGCCCCGAGTTATGAGCAGTTCTTC
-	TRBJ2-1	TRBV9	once	CASSAPGGDLQFF	TGTGCCAGCAGCGCCCCTGGAGGGGACCTACAGTTCTTC
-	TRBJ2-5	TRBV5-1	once	CASSLDRAERAQYF	TGCGCCAGCAGCTTGGATCGAGCGGAGAGGGCCCAGTACTTC
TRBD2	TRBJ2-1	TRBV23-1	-	CASSQSPTSDLHNEQFF	TGCGCCAGCAGTCAATCCCCGACTAGCGACCTTCACAATGAGCAGTTCTTC
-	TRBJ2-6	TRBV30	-	CAWSTRDTSRGANVLTF	TGTGCCTGGAGTACACGGGACACTAGTCGGGGGGCCAACGTCCTGACTTTC
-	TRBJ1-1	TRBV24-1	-	CATSDQTRSEAFF	TGTGCCACCAGTGATCAGACAAGATCTGAAGCTTTCTTT
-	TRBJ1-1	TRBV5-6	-	CASSLGGRIQVAEGAFF	TGTGCCAGCAGCTTGGGTGGAAGAATACAGGTCGCCGAAGGAGCTTTCTTT
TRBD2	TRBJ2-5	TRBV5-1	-	CASSLTGHWRGYQETQYF	TGCGCCAGCAGCTTGACGGGCCACTGGCGGGGGTACCAAGAGACCCAGTACTTC
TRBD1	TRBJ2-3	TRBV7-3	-	CASSSGRQGRDTQYF	TGTGCCAGCAGCTCTGGCCGACAGGGGAGAGATACGCAGTATTTT